This T cell receptor beta chain was identified during a study of blood T cell repertoires in COVID-19. In the study overall: In each case, the material was cDNA or gDNA derived from T cells, B-cell-depleted T cells, or PBMCs.

From germline, CDR1 is SGHRS and CDR2 YFSETQ. V lost 5 bases, J lost 5 bases, and 5 bases stayed unmatched. The CDR3 spans 13 residues. Living in under 30 US areas, the participants were between about 18 and 95 years of age. Some clones are missing from TCRdb's copy, which holds only in-frame ones; the method was immunoSEQ multiplex PCR. There are about 220,000 clones in the sample; 80% to 90% occur only once, and 3.5% lies in the top ten. The TCR comes from a young woman in a cohort exposed to, infected with or recovered from COVID-19 (not recorded which). Sequenced sample: PBMCs or T cells enriched from blood (not recorded which). The chain employs TRBV5-1 and TRBJ1-1; 8 bases line up with TRBD1. The CDR3 bases are TGCGCCAGCAGTAAGGACAGGGAAACTGAAGCTTTCTTT. It yields the protein CASSKDRETEAFF.